Listed below are T cell receptor beta chains from one sample, sequenced in a study of T cell responses to AZD1222 COVID-19 vaccine. Some clones are missing from TCRdb's copy, which holds only in-frame ones; the method was immunoSEQ multiplex PCR. The sample holds some 70,000 clones; about four fifths are singletons and the top ten take over 12%. The input for sequencing was peripheral blood, taken 28 days after the second AZD1222 dose. The receptors shown here come from an adult who received the AZD1222 COVID-19 vaccine. CDR3s include the opening cysteine and the closing phenylalanine or tryptophan. The D gene is left open where the match is weak. Size is stated for part of the rows, as once, few or many counts, or as a class when the clone is expanded.

clone size | J gene | V gene | D gene | CDR3 protein | CDR3 DNA
. | TRBJ2-7 | TRBV20-1 | . | CSASPGGGYEQYF | TGCAGTGCTAGTCCCGGGGGCGGATACGAGCAGTACTTC
once | TRBJ1-5 | TRBV1 | . | CTSSQPGNGDQPQHF | TGCACCAGCAGCCAACCCGGGAATGGGGATCAGCCCCAGCATTTT
. | TRBJ2-7 | TRBV7-2 | . | CASSLAKSYEQYF | TGTGCCAGCAGCTTAGCTAAGTCCTACGAGCAGTACTTC
. | TRBJ1-1 | TRBV30 | . | CAPPQERDTEAFF | TGTGCCCCTCCCCAGGAGAGGGACACTGAAGCTTTCTTT
. | TRBJ1-2 | TRBV7-2 | . | CASSLNVGGGYTF | TGTGCCAGCAGCTTAAATGTGGGAGGAGGCTACACCTTC
. | TRBJ1-2 | TRBV19 | . | CASSSRQPSGYTF | TGTGCCAGTAGTTCAAGACAGCCCTCGGGCTACACCTTC
once | TRBJ1-5 | TRBV6-5 | TRBD1 | CASSQTQGADQPQHF | TGTGCCAGCAGTCAGACACAGGGGGCCGATCAGCCCCAGCATTTT
once | TRBJ2-1 | TRBV27 | TRBD2 | CASRSSGLASNEQFF | TGTGCCAGCAGATCTTCGGGACTAGCGAGCAATGAGCAGTTCTTC
. | TRBJ1-2 | TRBV18 | TRBD1 | CASSPSGQGKRVSGYTF | TGTGCCAGCTCACCATCCGGACAGGGGAAAAGGGTATCTGGCTACACCTTC
. | TRBJ1-5 | TRBV18 | . | CASSSFGNSNQPQHF | TGTGCCAGCTCGAGCTTTGGGAATAGCAATCAGCCCCAGCATTTT
. | TRBJ2-5 | TRBV14 | . | CASSQVGTGGGQETQYF | TGTGCCAGCAGCCAAGTGGGCACCGGTGGGGGTCAAGAGACCCAGTACTTC
. | TRBJ2-1 | TRBV4-2 | . | CASSQDLGDSSEQFF | TGTGCCAGCAGCCAAGATCTAGGAGATTCCTCTGAGCAGTTCTTC
. | TRBJ1-1 | TRBV27 | TRBD1 | CASSSYRGQGTEAFF | TGTGCCAGCAGTTCGTACAGGGGGCAGGGCACTGAAGCTTTCTTT
. | TRBJ1-1 | TRBV21-1 | . | CASSKVGVTENTEAFF | TGTGCCAGCAGCAAAGTTGGGGTGACCGAGAACACTGAAGCTTTCTTT
. | TRBJ2-2 | TRBV5-5 | . | CASSFPMWGATGELFF | TGTGCCAGCAGCTTTCCGATGTGGGGAGCCACCGGGGAGCTGTTTTTT
. | TRBJ2-1 | TRBV7-3 | . | CASSLASYNEQFF | TGTGCCAGCAGCTTAGCATCCTACAATGAGCAGTTCTTC
. | TRBJ1-2 | TRBV27 | . | CASSQLLTGGGGYTF | TGTGCCAGCAGCCAATTATTGACCGGGGGCGGTGGCTACACCTTC
. | TRBJ1-2 | TRBV10-3 | . | CAIRGPETRGGYTF | TGTGCCATCAGGGGACCAGAAACCCGCGGCGGCTACACCTTC
few | TRBJ2-7 | TRBV7-2 | . | CASSPRRDGRYEQYF | TGTGCCAGCAGCCCTAGGCGGGACGGCCGTTACGAGCAGTACTTC
. | TRBJ1-4 | TRBV6-4 | . | CASSDERGSGKLFF | TGTGCCAGCAGTGACGAGAGAGGGTCGGGAAAACTGTTTTTT
. | TRBJ1-2 | TRBV6-5 | TRBD1 | CASSYSQGQGSYGYTF | TGTGCCAGCAGTTACTCGCAGGGACAGGGAAGCTATGGCTACACCTTC
. | TRBJ1-2 | TRBV6-4 | . | CASSDSNWVTYF | TGTGCCAGCAGTGACTCGAATTGGGTTACCTACTTC
. | TRBJ2-5 | TRBV7-2 | TRBD2 | CASSLPTSGIETQYF | TGTGCCAGCAGCTTACCGACTAGCGGGATAGAGACCCAGTACTTC
. | TRBJ1-1 | TRBV18 | TRBD1 | CASSQIQGGTEAFF | TGTGCCAGCTCTCAAATCCAGGGGGGCACTGAAGCTTTCTTT
. | TRBJ1-6 | TRBV6-6 | . | CASRDLSNSPLHF | TGTGCCAGCAGAGATTTAAGTAATTCACCCCTCCACTTT
. | TRBJ1-2 | TRBV19 | TRBD1 | CASSTGQGVNGYTF | TGTGCCAGTAGTACCGGACAGGGGGTTAATGGCTACACCTTC
. | TRBJ1-4 | TRBV29-1 | . | CSVGRGDVEKLFF | TGCAGCGTTGGAAGGGGGGACGTTGAAAAACTGTTTTTT
. | TRBJ1-2 | TRBV3-1/TRBV3-2 | . | CASSQVFRGVYTF | TGTGCCAGCAGCCAAGTTTTCCGCGGCGTCTACACCTTC
. | TRBJ2-3 | TRBV7-3 | TRBD2 | CASSFLAGGSTDTQYF | TGTGCCAGCAGCTTTCTAGCGGGGGGCAGCACAGATACGCAGTATTTT
. | TRBJ2-1 | TRBV7-2 | TRBD2 | CASRDKTLAGGPIRNEQFF | TGTGCCAGCAGGGATAAGACTCTAGCGGGGGGGCCGATTAGGAATGAGCAGTTCTTC
few | TRBJ1-1 | TRBV18 | . | CASSPLEDSWNTEAFF | TGTGCCAGCTCTCCGCTGGAGGACAGCTGGAACACTGAAGCTTTCTTT
. | TRBJ1-2 | TRBV5-8 | . | CASSIGTGYGYTF | TGTGCCAGCAGCATTGGGACCGGCTATGGCTACACCTTC
few | TRBJ2-2 | TRBV28 | . | CASSLIRTGELFF | TGTGCCAGCAGTTTAATCAGGACCGGGGAGCTGTTTTTT
. | TRBJ1-2 | TRBV28 | . | CASSFRGVGYGYTF | TGTGCCAGCAGTTTCCGGGGGGTGGGGTATGGCTACACCTTC
few | TRBJ2-7 | TRBV9 | . | CASSLHSTGASYEQYF | TGTGCCAGCAGCCTCCACTCGACAGGCGCCTCCTACGAGCAGTACTTC
few | TRBJ1-5 | TRBV2 | . | CASRETEYSNQPQHF | TGTGCCAGCAGGGAAACAGAGTATAGCAATCAGCCCCAGCATTTT
. | TRBJ1-2 | TRBV2 | . | CASSLSRGTLYGYTF | TGTGCCAGCAGTCTCAGTAGGGGTACCCTCTATGGCTACACCTTC
. | TRBJ1-6 | TRBV7-8 | TRBD1 | CASSQTGYGSPLHF | TGTGCCAGCAGCCAGACAGGGTACGGATCACCCCTCCACTTT
few | TRBJ1-1 | TRBV7-9 | TRBD1 | CASKQGLMNTEAFF | TGTGCCAGCAAACAGGGGTTAATGAACACTGAAGCTTTCTTT
. | TRBJ1-3 | TRBV5-4 | TRBD1 | CASSLPGQGRSGNTIYF | TGTGCCAGCAGCTTACCGGGACAGGGAAGATCTGGAAACACCATATATTTT
. | TRBJ2-7 | TRBV10-2 | TRBD2 | CASFSGGAYEQYF | TGCGCCAGCTTTAGCGGGGGGGCCTACGAGCAGTACTTC
. | TRBJ2-1 | TRBV7-6 | TRBD2 | CASSLVAGGTYNEQFF | TGTGCCAGCAGCTTAGTCGCGGGGGGGACTTACAATGAGCAGTTCTTC
. | TRBJ1-1 | TRBV6-2/TRBV6-3 | . | CASSYTGRTEAFF | TGTGCCAGCAGTTATACAGGGCGGACTGAAGCTTTCTTT
. | TRBJ1-1 | TRBV27 | . | CASSSPLRGNTEAFF | TGTGCCAGCAGTTCACCTCTCCGGGGGAACACTGAAGCTTTCTTT
. | TRBJ2-5 | TRBV3-1/TRBV3-2 | TRBD1 | CASSQGKRDRGRYQETQYF | TGTGCCAGCAGCCAAGGGAAACGGGACAGGGGGCGATACCAAGAGACCCAGTACTTC
. | TRBJ1-3 | TRBV5-6 | TRBD1 | CASSSTGGASGNTIYF | TGTGCCAGCAGCTCGACAGGGGGCGCCTCTGGAAACACCATATATTTT
. | TRBJ1-3 | TRBV18 | . | CASSPVPAGGNTIYF | TGTGCCAGCTCACCGGTCCCGGCGGGGGGAAACACCATATATTTT
once | TRBJ2-1 | TRBV7-9 | TRBD2 | CASSLITGGKANEQFF | TGTGCCAGCAGCTTGATCACCGGGGGGAAGGCCAATGAGCAGTTCTTC
. | TRBJ1-2 | TRBV11-2 | . | CASSLITGGYTF | TGTGCCAGCAGCTTGATAACAGGGGGCTACACCTTC
. | TRBJ1-2 | TRBV10-3 | . | CAITRTDSYGYTF | TGTGCCATCACTAGGACAGATTCCTATGGCTACACCTTC
. | TRBJ2-1 | TRBV4-1 | TRBD2 | CASSQATSGGYNEQFF | TGCGCCAGCAGCCAAGCGACTAGCGGGGGCTACAATGAGCAGTTCTTC
. | TRBJ1-1 | TRBV28 | . | CASSSYQGLGTEAFF | TGTGCCAGCAGTTCTTATCAGGGGTTGGGGACTGAAGCTTTCTTT
. | TRBJ2-7 | TRBV13 | TRBD1 | CASSSDRGGEQYF | TGTGCCAGCAGCTCGGACAGGGGCGGAGAGCAGTACTTC
. | TRBJ2-7 | TRBV5-5 | TRBD1 | CASSFGQGALEQYF | TGTGCCAGCAGCTTCGGGCAGGGGGCACTCGAGCAGTACTTC
. | TRBJ1-2 | TRBV7-2 | TRBD1 | CASSQRGQGYGYTF | TGTGCCAGCAGCCAAAGGGGACAGGGGTATGGCTACACCTTC
. | TRBJ1-1 | TRBV29-1 | . | CSVNRERTEAFF | TGCAGCGTTAACAGGGAGAGGACTGAAGCTTTCTTT
once | TRBJ2-7 | TRBV7-9 | . | CASSSSRGDEQYF | TGTGCCAGCAGCTCAAGTCGGGGTGACGAGCAGTACTTC
. | TRBJ2-7 | TRBV28 | . | CASRVSDYEQYF | TGTGCCAGCAGGGTCTCGGACTACGAGCAGTACTTC
. | TRBJ1-1 | TRBV23-1 | . | CASSPQGRLRDEAFF | TGCGCCAGCAGTCCCCAGGGGAGGCTCCGAGACGAAGCTTTCTTT